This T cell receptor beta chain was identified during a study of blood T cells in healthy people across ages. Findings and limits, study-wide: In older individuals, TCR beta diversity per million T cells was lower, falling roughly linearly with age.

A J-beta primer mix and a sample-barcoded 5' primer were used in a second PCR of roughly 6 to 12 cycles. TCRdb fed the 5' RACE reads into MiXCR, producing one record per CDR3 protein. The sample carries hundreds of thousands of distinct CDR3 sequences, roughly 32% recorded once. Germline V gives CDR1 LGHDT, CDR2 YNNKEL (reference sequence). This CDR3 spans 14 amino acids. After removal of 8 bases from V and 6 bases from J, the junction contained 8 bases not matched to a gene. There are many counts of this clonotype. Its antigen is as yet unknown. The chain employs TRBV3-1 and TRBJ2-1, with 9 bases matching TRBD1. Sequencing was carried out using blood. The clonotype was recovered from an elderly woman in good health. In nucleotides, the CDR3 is TGTGCCAGCGAACGGACAGGGGTCGGCAATGAGCAGTTCTTC. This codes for CASERTGVGNEQFF.